This passage covers 32 T cell receptor beta chains from one sample sequenced in a study of blood T cell repertoires in COVID-19. This table comes from immunoSEQ multiplex PCR, and its TCRdb copy is limited to in-frame clones, with some not included. The data hold about 80,000 clones, with around 76% observed a single time. The sample consisted of peripheral blood. The receptor set was obtained from a man between 70 and 80 years old with active or convalescent COVID-19.

The chain joins TRBV2 to TRBJ2-3; 8 nucleotides agree with TRBD2. J gave up 2 bases and V 5 bases, and 6 bases lay outside the gene matches. The CDR3 has 15 residues. Germline V gives CDR1 SNHLY, CDR2 FYNNEI. In DNA form, the CDR3 reads TGTGCCAGCAGTCTCCCAGCGGGGGCCACAGATACGCAGTATTTT. Its translation is CASSLPAGATDTQYF.

The chain combines TRBV3-1 (or the pseudogene TRBV3-2) with TRBJ2-3, with TRBD2 matching over 9 bases. The CDR3 length is 14 residues. Trimming took 5 bases from V and 6 from J; bases not matched to a gene: 6. The germline V gene encodes CDR1 LGHDT and CDR2 YNNKEL (reference sequence). CDR3 in amino acids: CASSDSGGGDTQYF. In nucleotides, the CDR3 is TGTGCCAGCAGCGATAGCGGGGGCGGGGATACGCAGTATTTT.

The chain joins TRBV7-6 to TRBJ2-5, with a tentative D call TRBD1 (6 bases). Trimming pared 4 bases from V and 3 bases from J, leaving 9 bases between. This CDR3 region has 13 residues. Germline CDR1 and CDR2: SGHVS and FNYEAQ. CDR3 loop: CASSSRDKETQYF. CDR3 coding DNA: TGTGCCAGCAGCTCCCGGGACAAAGAGACCCAGTACTTC.

V usage is TRBV30 and J usage is TRBJ2-7; D possibly corresponds to TRBD2 (5 bases). Trimming pared 3 bases from V and 1 base from J, leaving 7 bases between. In germline, CDR1 is GTSNPN, CDR2 SVGIG (reference sequence). This CDR3 comprises 12 residues. CDR3 sequence (DNA): TGTGCCTGGAGCGGGGTATCCTACGAGCAGTACTTC. Translation gives CAWSGVSYEQYF.

The V and J genes are TRBV29-1 and TRBJ2-7, with a weak D call TRBD2 (6 bases). CDR3 length equals 11 residues. Trimming took 7 bases from V and 4 from J, leaving 11 bases between them. Germline CDR1 is SQVTM and CDR2 is ANQGSEA. CDR3 coding DNA: TGCAGCGGGGGACTGACTTACGAGCAGTACTTC. Translating gives CSGGLTYEQYF.

The genes are TRBV27 and TRBJ1-5, with 7 bases fitting TRBD1. This CDR3 spans 12 amino acids. V lost 6 bases and J lost 6; bases outside the gene matches: 2. Germline V gene data show CDR1 as MNHEY and CDR2 as SMNVEV (reference sequence). CDR3 in amino acids: CASRTGLQPQHF. The CDR3 bases are TGTGCCAGCAGGACAGGGCTTCAGCCCCAGCATTTT.

This chain connects TRBV6-6 to TRBJ2-7; 9 bases map to TRBD2. Germline V gene sequence: CDR1 MNHNY, CDR2 SVGAGI (reference sequence). The CDR3 consists of 14 residues. V shed 6 bases, J shed 7 bases, and the junction held 10 bases outside the gene matches. The chain's CDR3 is CASSCGGGFWEQYF. Written as DNA, the CDR3 is TGTGCCAGCAGCTGCGGGGGGGGGTTTTGGGAGCAGTACTTC.

The CDR3 DNA is TGTGCCAGCAGCCAGAGAGGAGGGGCGGGGACAGATACGCAGTATTTT. It specifies CASSQRGGAGTDTQYF. This rearrangement joins TRBV3-1 (or the pseudogene TRBV3-2) to TRBJ2-3; D may be TRBD2 (6 bases). V lost 3 bases and J lost 3, with 16 bases in between. Germline assignment: CDR1 LGHDT and CDR2 YNNKEL (reference sequence). This CDR3 is built from 16 residues.

This chain connects TRBV7-9 to TRBJ2-1; 8 bases are shared with TRBD1. CDR3 size: 16 residues. V lost 5 bases, J lost 2 bases, and 8 bases stayed unmatched. Germline V lookup: CDR1 SEHNR, CDR2 FQNEAQ (reference sequence). The CDR3 protein is CASSLTGGGTYNEQFF. CDR3 nucleotides: TGTGCCAGCAGCCTAACAGGGGGTGGGACCTACAATGAGCAGTTCTTC.

DNA of the CDR3: TGTGCCAGCAGCCCTCGGACAGGGTCGGCCTATGGCTACACCTTC. It yields the protein CASSPRTGSAYGYTF. The chain employs TRBV7-9 and TRBJ1-2; 8 nucleotides align to TRBD1. Per germline, CDR1 SEHNR and CDR2 FQNEAQ (reference sequence). This CDR3 has 15 residues. After removal of 5 bases from V and 4 bases from J, the junction contained 9 bases not matched to a gene.

This clone was seen a single time. CDR3 loop: CASSSGLAVSTDTQYF. DNA for the CDR3: TGTGCCAGCAGCTCCGGACTAGCGGTCTCTACAGATACGCAGTATTTT. The V and J genes are TRBV7-9 and TRBJ2-3; 10 nucleotides match TRBD2. Germline V gene lookup returns CDR1 SEHNR and CDR2 FQNEAQ (reference sequence). Losses at the gene ends were 4 bases for V and 3 bases for J; bases not matched to a gene: 7. The CDR3 runs 16 residues.

The V gene is TRBV7-9, the J gene TRBJ2-5; 8 bases are shared with TRBD2. Germline V gene lookup returns CDR1 SEHNR and CDR2 FQNEAQ (reference sequence). V lost 5 bases, J lost 5 bases, and 13 bases stayed unmatched. The CDR3 is made up of 16 amino acids. The DNA for the CDR3 is TGTGCCAGCAGCCCCCTGGTAGCGGGGACGCGGGAGACCCAGTACTTC. Translating it yields CASSPLVAGTRETQYF.

There are a few counts of this clone. The chain recombines TRBV5-1 with TRBJ1-2; unclear D gene. This CDR3 comprises 14 residues. CDR1 SGHRS and CDR2 YFSETQ come from the germline V gene. With 0 bases removed from V and 8 bases from J, the gap between germline ends came to 14 bases. As DNA, the CDR3 is TGCGCCAGCAGCTTGGATCGTACCCCACAGGGCTACACCTTC. The encoded protein is CASSLDRTPQGYTF. The full variable domain, in which reference TRBV5-1 and TRBJ1-2 provide the parts outside the CDR3, is KAGVTQTPRYLIKTRGQQVTLSCSPISGHRSVSWYQQTPGQGLQFLFEYFSETQRNKGNFPGRFSGRQFSNSRSEMNVSTLELGDSALYLCASSLDRTPQGYTFGSGTRLTVV.

The chain recombines TRBV2 with TRBJ1-1; D unclear. The germline CDR1 and CDR2 sequences are SNHLY and FYNNEI. The CDR3 runs to 12 residues. Trimming stripped 5 bases from V and 1 base from J, with 5 bases between. The CDR3 DNA sequence: TGTGCCAGCAGTTATTCGAACACTGAAGCTTTCTTT. Its translation is CASSYSNTEAFF.

The chain carries TRBV6-5 and TRBJ1-4, with D tentatively TRBD1 (5 bases). Between the trimmed V and J ends, which lost 4 bases and 3 bases, there was a span of 12 bases. The CDR3 is made up of 15 amino acids. The germline CDR1 and CDR2 sequences are MNHEY and SVGAGI. The CDR3 is CASSSRDVANEKLFF. The CDR3, as DNA: TGTGCCAGCAGTTCGCGGGACGTAGCTAATGAAAAACTGTTTTTT.

J is TRBJ1-6 and V is TRBV14; D is unclear. The germline CDR1 and CDR2 sequences are SGHDN and FVKESK. Trimming pared 4 bases from V and 9 bases from J, leaving 13 bases between. CDR3 length equals 14 residues. The CDR3 reads CASSLRVSSSPLHF. The CDR3, as DNA: TGTGCCAGCAGCCTCCGGGTGTCCTCTTCACCCCTCCACTTT.

This clone was recorded once. The chain recombines TRBV5-4 with TRBJ2-3; 10 bases map to TRBD2. V dropped 5 bases and J dropped 2; count of bases not matched to a gene: 5. The CDR3 runs to 15 residues. From germline, CDR1 is SGHNT and CDR2 YYREEE (reference sequence). This chain's CDR3 is CASRSGLANTDTQYF. In nucleotides, the CDR3 is TGTGCCAGCAGATCGGGACTAGCGAACACAGATACGCAGTATTTT.

This clone has ten or more counts. The rearrangement joins TRBV11-2 to TRBJ2-2; 9 bases match TRBD2. This CDR3 is 16 amino acids long. After removal of 5 bases from V and 2 bases from J, the junction contained 6 bases not matched to a gene. Germline V gene data show CDR1 as SGHAT and CDR2 as FQNNGV. CDR3 loop: CASSQRTSANTGELFF. CDR3 bases: TGTGCCAGCAGCCAAAGGACTAGCGCAAACACCGGGGAGCTGTTTTTT. The whole variable domain, filled in from reference TRBV11-2 and TRBJ2-2, reads EAGVAQSPRYKIIEKRQSVAFWCNPISGHATLYWYQQILGQGPKLLIQFQNNGVVDDSQLPKDRFSAERLKGVDSTLKIQPAKLEDSAVYLCASSQRTSANTGELFFGEGSRLTVL.

V gene TRBV19 combines with J gene TRBJ1-4; 7 nucleotides align to TRBD1. CDR1 is LNHDA and CDR2 is SQIVND in the germline V gene (reference sequence). CDR3 length: 15 residues. V shed 7 bases, J shed 8 bases, and the junction held 13 bases outside the gene matches. CDR3 in DNA: TGTGCCAGTAACCTATACGGGACAGTTGGAGAAAAACTGTTTTTT. The encoded protein is CASNLYGTVGEKLFF.

The J gene is TRBJ1-1, the V gene TRBV6-6; maybe TRBD1 (6 bases). Trimming stripped 5 bases from V and 4 bases from J, with 11 bases between. This CDR3 comprises 13 residues. Germline CDR1 and CDR2: MNHNY and SVGAGI (reference sequence). This CDR3 is CASSTGLGTEAFF. The CDR3 DNA reads as TGTGCCAGCAGTACAGGGTTGGGCACTGAAGCTTTCTTT.

DNA of the CDR3: TGTGCCAGCAGCCAAAATAGCGGGGAAGTAGATACGCAGTATTTT. Translation: CASSQNSGEVDTQYF. The J gene is TRBJ2-3, the V gene TRBV3-1 (or the pseudogene TRBV3-2); 8 nucleotides line up with TRBD2. The CDR3 is made up of 15 amino acids. CDR1 and CDR2 (germline): LGHDT, YNNKEL (reference sequence). V dropped 2 bases and J dropped 5; count of bases not matched to a gene: 6.

The V and J genes are TRBV7-6 and TRBJ1-6, with D maybe TRBD1 (5 bases). Germline V gene data show CDR1 as SGHVS and CDR2 as FNYEAQ. V lost 1 base and J 7 bases, leaving 11 bases between the germline ends. CDR3 length equals 15 residues. The CDR3 DNA reads TGTGCCAGCAGCTTAGGGACCTGGGGCAATTCACCCCTCCACTTT. It translates to CASSLGTWGNSPLHF.

The V call is TRBV12-3 or TRBV12-4, the J call TRBJ2-7, with a tentative D call TRBD1 (6 bases). CDR3 length equals 13 residues. V lost 4 bases to trimming and J lost 0 bases, with 7 bases between them. CDR3 protein: CASSWDTSYEQYF. CDR3 coding DNA: TGTGCCAGCAGTTGGGACACCTCCTACGAGCAGTACTTC.

The gene calls are TRBV9 and TRBJ2-2; D unresolved. This CDR3 has 13 amino acids. Germline lookup yields CDR1 SGDLS and CDR2 YYNGEE. The V gene lost 0 bases and the J gene lost 6 bases, with 6 bases spanning the gap. For the CDR3, the DNA is TGTGCCAGCAGCGTAGAAGCCGCCGGGGAGCTGTTTTTT. This translates into CASSVEAAGELFF.

A note on this clone: A junction boundary mismatches the germline segment, possibly from a read error. V is TRBV2 and J is TRBJ1-2, with 9 nucleotides matching TRBD1. The CDR3 runs 13 residues. Germline V gene data show CDR1 as SNHLY and CDR2 as FYNNEI. The CDR3 coding sequence is TGTGCCAGCAGCGGACAGGGGAACTACGGCTACACCTTC. It specifies CASSGQGNYGYTF.

The rearrangement uses TRBV29-1 and TRBJ1-3, with a possible D match to TRBD1 (6 bases). Germline V gene data show CDR1 as SQVTM and CDR2 as ANQGSEA. The V end was cut by 6 bases, the J end by 4 bases, with 10 bases between. This CDR3 contains 12 residues. The CDR3 nucleotides read TGCAGCGTATCGGGACAAGGAAACACCATATATTTT. Encoded protein: CSVSGQGNTIYF.

This clone was counted only a few times. The J gene is TRBJ2-1, the V gene TRBV11-3; 8 bases line up with TRBD1. Trimming at V came to 0 bases and at J to 14 bases, leaving 12 bases not matched to a gene. The CDR3 is 15 amino acids. Germline V gene lookup returns CDR1 SGHNT and CDR2 YENEEA. This CDR3 is CASSLDQGAKGTKFF. In nucleotides, the CDR3 is TGTGCCAGCAGCTTAGATCAGGGGGCCAAGGGCACAAAGTTCTTC.

V is TRBV6-5 and J is TRBJ2-5; TRBD1 matches at 8 bases. The ends lost 5 bases at V and 5 bases at J; junction bases unmatched: 10. CDR3 length equals 15 residues. The germline CDR1 and CDR2 sequences are MNHEY and SVGAGI. The CDR3 reads CASSTPAGGGETQYF. The CDR3 DNA reads as TGTGCCAGCAGTACCCCGGCAGGGGGCGGGGAGACCCAGTACTTC.

The chain has TRBV29-1 and TRBJ1-1; no definite D call. The V and J ends lost 0 bases and 2 bases respectively, with 7 bases between them. This CDR3 spans 13 amino acids. The germline gives CDR1 SQVTM, CDR2 ANQGSEA. CDR3 sequence: CSVEEGLNTEAFF. Written as DNA, the CDR3 is TGCAGCGTTGAAGAGGGCCTTAACACTGAAGCTTTCTTT. Full variable domain (rest looked up from reference TRBV29-1 and TRBJ1-1): SAVISQKPSRDICQRGTSLTIQCQVDSQVTMMFWYRQQPGQSLTLIATANQGSEATYESGFVIDKFPISRPNLTFSTLTVSNMSPEDSSIYLCSVEEGLNTEAFFGQGTRLTVV.

This clone was counted a few times. V is TRBV10-1 and J is TRBJ1-1, with TRBD1 matching 10 bases. The CDR3 contains 15 residues. The germline V gene encodes CDR1 WNHNN and CDR2 SYGVQD (reference sequence). V gave up 4 bases and J gave up 5 bases; unmatched junction bases: 7. The CDR3 DNA follows: TGCGCCAGCAGTGCCGGGACAGGGGTTTTTACTGAAGCTTTCTTT. This gives the protein CASSAGTGVFTEAFF.

V and J are TRBV28 and TRBJ1-1; D perhaps matches TRBD1 (6 bases). This CDR3 spans 15 amino acids. Germline V gene lookup returns CDR1 MDHEN and CDR2 SYDVKM. V was trimmed by 4 bases and J by 1 base, leaving 13 bases between them. CDR3 loop: CASSSRGGSNTEAFF. The CDR3 DNA sequence: TGTGCCAGCAGTTCGAGGGGGGGCTCGAACACTGAAGCTTTCTTT.

V usage is TRBV11-2 and J usage is TRBJ2-3; D ambiguous. The ends were cut back, 2 bases at V and 0 bases at J, with 9 bases in the middle. The CDR3 sequence is 15 residues long. Germline V gene lookup returns CDR1 SGHAT and CDR2 FQNNGV. The chain's CDR3 is CASSLKSPSTDTQYF. In DNA form, the CDR3 reads TGTGCCAGCAGCTTAAAGAGCCCTAGCACAGATACGCAGTATTTT.